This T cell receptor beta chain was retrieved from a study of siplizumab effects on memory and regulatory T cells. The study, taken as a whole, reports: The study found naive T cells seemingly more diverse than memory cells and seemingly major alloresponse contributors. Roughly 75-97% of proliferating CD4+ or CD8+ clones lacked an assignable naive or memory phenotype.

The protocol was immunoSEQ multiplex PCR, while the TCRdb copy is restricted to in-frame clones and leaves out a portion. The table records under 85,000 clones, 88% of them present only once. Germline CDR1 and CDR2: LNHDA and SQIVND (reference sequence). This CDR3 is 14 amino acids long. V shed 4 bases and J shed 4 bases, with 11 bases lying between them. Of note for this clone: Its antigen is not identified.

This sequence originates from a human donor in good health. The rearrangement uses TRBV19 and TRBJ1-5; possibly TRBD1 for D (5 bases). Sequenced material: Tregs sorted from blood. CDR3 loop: CASSNQGWNQPQHF. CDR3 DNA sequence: TGTGCCAGTAGTAACCAGGGATGGAATCAGCCCCAGCATTTT.